This T cell receptor (beta chain) was found in a study of vaccination effects on CD4 cells after COVID-19. Overall study context: Each of three convalescent patients underwent sampling at an early and a late point after vaccination. A few million PBMC were seeded per well and grown in the presence of about 9.5 IU/ml IL-2 and 8.5 to 10 ug/ml peptides.

General study findings and limits: Substantial clonal contraction characterized both infection- and vaccine-induced clones late after vaccination.

The method was immunoSEQ multiplex PCR; TCRdb's version includes in-frame clones alone and lacks a portion of them. The profile shows 40,000 to 55,000 clones, about 80% of them singletons. On this clone itself: What it binds is unknown.

Investigators separated out CD4+ T cells once approximately 10 days of culture had passed. Between March and December 2020, the person had a SARS-CoV-2 infection that PCR confirmed. As their vaccination, participants received two doses of either BNT162b2 or mRNA-1273. On both days 3 and 7, half of the culture medium was replaced with IL-2 medium. This CDR3 has 16 residues. Trimming took off 2 bases at V and 0 bases at J, with 11 bases between the two ends. Germline V lookup: CDR1 MNHEY, CDR2 SVGAGI. This TCR came from a human donor who had a prior SARS-CoV-2 infection. The chain uses TRBV6-5 and TRBJ1-3; D possibly corresponds to TRBD1 (5 bases). Sequenced here: CD4+ T cells from PBMCs cultured without peptide, sampled after COVID-19 vaccination. The CDR3 DNA reads TGTGCCAGCAGTTACGCGGGGGTTGGCTCTGGAAACACCATATATTTT. Translated, it gives CASSYAGVGSGNTIYF.